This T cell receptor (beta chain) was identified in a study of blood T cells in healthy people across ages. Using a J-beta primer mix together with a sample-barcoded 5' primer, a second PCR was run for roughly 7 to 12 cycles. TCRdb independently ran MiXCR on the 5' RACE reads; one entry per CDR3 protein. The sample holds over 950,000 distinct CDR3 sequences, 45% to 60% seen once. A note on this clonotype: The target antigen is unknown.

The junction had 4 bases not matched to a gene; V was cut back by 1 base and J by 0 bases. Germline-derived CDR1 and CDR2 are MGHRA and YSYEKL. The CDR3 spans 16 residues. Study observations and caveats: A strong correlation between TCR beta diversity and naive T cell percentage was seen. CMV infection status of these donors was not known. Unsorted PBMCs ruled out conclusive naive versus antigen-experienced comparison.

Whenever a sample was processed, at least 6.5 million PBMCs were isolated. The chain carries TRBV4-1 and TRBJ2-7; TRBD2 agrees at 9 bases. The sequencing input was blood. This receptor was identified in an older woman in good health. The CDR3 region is CASSQGTSESSYEQYF. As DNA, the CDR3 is TGCGCCAGCAGCCAAGGGACTAGCGAGAGCTCCTACGAGCAGTACTTC.